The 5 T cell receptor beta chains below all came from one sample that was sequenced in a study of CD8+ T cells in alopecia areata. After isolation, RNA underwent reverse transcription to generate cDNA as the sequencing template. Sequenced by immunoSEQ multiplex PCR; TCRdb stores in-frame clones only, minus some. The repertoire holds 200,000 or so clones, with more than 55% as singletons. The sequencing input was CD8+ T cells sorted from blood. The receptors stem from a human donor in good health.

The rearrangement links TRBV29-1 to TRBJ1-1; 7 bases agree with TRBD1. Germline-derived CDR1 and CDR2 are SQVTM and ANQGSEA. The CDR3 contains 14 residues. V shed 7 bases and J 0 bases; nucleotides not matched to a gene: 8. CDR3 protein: CSARGTDMNTEAFF. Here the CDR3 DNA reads TGCAGCGCCAGGGGGACAGATATGAACACTGAAGCTTTCTTT.

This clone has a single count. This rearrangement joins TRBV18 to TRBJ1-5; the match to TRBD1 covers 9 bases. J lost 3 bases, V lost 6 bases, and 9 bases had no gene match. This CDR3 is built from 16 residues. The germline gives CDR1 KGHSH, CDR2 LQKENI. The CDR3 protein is CASSAGTGYFNQPQHF. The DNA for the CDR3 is TGTGCCAGCTCGGCCGGGACAGGGTATTTCAATCAGCCCCAGCATTTT.

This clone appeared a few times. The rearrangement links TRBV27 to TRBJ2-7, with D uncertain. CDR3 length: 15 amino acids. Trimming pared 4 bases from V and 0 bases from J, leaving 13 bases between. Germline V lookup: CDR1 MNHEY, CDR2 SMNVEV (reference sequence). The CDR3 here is CASSWSVGSSYEQYF. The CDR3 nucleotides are TGTGCCAGCAGTTGGTCGGTGGGGTCCTCCTACGAGCAGTACTTC.

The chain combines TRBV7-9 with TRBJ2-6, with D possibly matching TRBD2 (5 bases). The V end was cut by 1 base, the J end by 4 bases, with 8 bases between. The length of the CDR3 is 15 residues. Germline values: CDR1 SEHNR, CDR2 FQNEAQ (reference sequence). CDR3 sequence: CASSLGGYGANVLTF. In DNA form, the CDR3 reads TGTGCCAGCAGCTTAGGAGGGTACGGGGCCAACGTCCTGACTTTC.

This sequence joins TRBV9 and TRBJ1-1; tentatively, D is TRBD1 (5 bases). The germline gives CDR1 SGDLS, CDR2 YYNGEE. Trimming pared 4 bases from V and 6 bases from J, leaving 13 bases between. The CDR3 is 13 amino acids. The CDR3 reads CASSRRGYPEAFF. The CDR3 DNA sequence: TGTGCCAGCAGCAGGCGGGGGTACCCTGAAGCTTTCTTT.